This record looks at one T cell receptor beta chain sequence and its context. This sample is drawn from a study of T cell changes during pregnancy in multiple sclerosis. CDR3 length: 16 amino acids. Trimming cost V 0 bases and J 0 bases, with 11 bases left between them. Germline CDR1 reads GTSNPN; CDR2 reads SVGIG (reference sequence). This table comes from immunoSEQ multiplex PCR, and its TCRdb copy is limited to in-frame clones, with some not included. Of about 50,000 clones in the sample, roughly 95% are singletons; the top ten hold roughly 0.33%. The chain carries TRBV30 and TRBJ1-4, with a tentative D call TRBD1 (6 bases). The sequencing used CD4+ T cells from peripheral blood mononuclear cells, collected in the third trimester of pregnancy. This receptor was identified in a female donor with multiple sclerosis, enrolled in a pregnancy study. CDR3 in DNA: TGTGCCTGGAGTGTCGGACAGACCACAACTAATGAAAAACTGTTTTTT. It specifies CAWSVGQTTTNEKLFF.